What follows are 10 T cell receptor beta chains derived from one specimen sequenced in a study of T cells after yellow fever vaccination. TCRdb used MiXCR to reprocess the 5' RACE reads, holding one entry per CDR3 protein. The table has around 230,000 distinct CDR3 sequences, less than 7.5% seen once; the top ten hold more than 0.85%. The material sequenced was CD4+ T cells sorted from PBMCs, taken on the day of the yellow fever booster vaccination. Receptors originate from a man between 25 and 39 years old who received the YFV17D yellow fever vaccine.

This clonotype was counted many times. The chain links TRBV18 to TRBJ2-7; 10 positions match TRBD2. The CDR3 spans 14 residues. V lost 2 bases, J lost 3 bases, and 1 base stayed unmatched. Germline V CDR1 and CDR2: KGHSH, LQKENI. CDR3 in DNA: TGTGCCAGCTCACCATCTAGCGGGAGCTACGAGCAGTACTTC. This translates into CASSPSSGSYEQYF.

The rearrangement uses TRBV19 and TRBJ2-1; 7 bases match TRBD2. This CDR3 has 16 residues. The trim removed 2 bases at V and 5 bases at J, leaving 9 bases unmatched. CDR1 and CDR2 (germline): LNHDA, SQIVND (reference sequence). The CDR3 loop is CASSIWGSGGDNEQFF. The CDR3 DNA reads as TGTGCCAGTAGTATATGGGGTAGTGGGGGGGACAATGAGCAGTTCTTC.

The chain is built from TRBV5-1 and TRBJ2-7, with TRBD1 matching over 7 bases. Germline-derived CDR1 and CDR2 are SGHRS and YFSETQ. The CDR3 consists of 14 residues. The junction had 10 bases not matched to a gene; V was cut back by 4 bases and J by 6 bases. The DNA for the CDR3 is TGCGCCAGCAGCAACCCCCGGGACAGAGTCGAGCAGTACTTC. Translation gives CASSNPRDRVEQYF.

The CDR3, as DNA: TGTGCCAGCAGTGCCGGAGGGGGCAGGACAGATACGCAGTATTTT. Protein: CASSAGGGRTDTQYF. The V and J genes are TRBV6-2 or TRBV6-3 and TRBJ2-3, with D possibly TRBD1 on 7 matching bases. Trimming left V 5 bases short and J 3 bases short, with 15 bases between. The CDR3 contains 15 residues. Germline values: CDR1 MNHEY, CDR2 SVGEGT.

In its sample, this clonotype was seen many times. V is TRBV19 and J is TRBJ2-1; 9 bases agree with TRBD2. After removal of 1 base from V and 9 bases from J, the junction contained 19 bases not matched to a gene. The CDR3 has 19 residues. The germline CDR1 and CDR2 sequences are LNHDA and SQIVND (reference sequence). In DNA, the CDR3 is TGTGCCAGTAGTATAGTATTTAGGCGGGAGGGCCGAACGAAGGCTGAGCAGTTCTTC. It yields the protein CASSIVFRREGRTKAEQFF.

The chain has TRBV2 and TRBJ2-3; unclear D gene. Germline loops: CDR1 SNHLY, CDR2 FYNNEI. V was cut by 3 bases and J by 2 bases, with 12 bases left in between. This CDR3 comprises 15 residues. The CDR3 spells CASSDRTDSTDTQYF. The CDR3 DNA sequence: TGTGCCAGCAGTGACCGGACGGATTCCACAGATACGCAGTATTTT.

The V and J genes are TRBV11-2 and TRBJ2-1; 11 positions match TRBD2. Germline V CDR1 and CDR2: SGHAT, FQNNGV. The CDR3 has 18 amino acids. V dropped 5 bases and J dropped 7; count of bases not matched to a gene: 16. CDR3 bases: TGTGCCAGCAGCCCGGGACTAGCGGAAGTCGTGGTTTTGAATGAGCAGTTCTTC. This encodes CASSPGLAEVVVLNEQFF. The full variable domain, in which reference TRBV11-2 and TRBJ2-1 provide the parts outside the CDR3, is EAGVAQSPRYKIIEKRQSVAFWCNPISGHATLYWYQQILGQGPKLLIQFQNNGVVDDSQLPKDRFSAERLKGVDSTLKIQPAKLEDSAVYLCASSPGLAEVVVLNEQFFGPGTRLTVL.

The chain is built from TRBV12-3 or TRBV12-4 and TRBJ2-2; D is undetermined. This CDR3 is 14 amino acids long. Trimming stripped 2 bases from V and 4 bases from J, with 8 bases between. CDR3 sequence: CASSLNSPTGELFF. Written as DNA, the CDR3 is TGTGCCAGCAGTTTAAACTCGCCCACCGGGGAGCTGTTTTTT.

This chain links TRBV7-9 with TRBJ2-7; 7 positions match TRBD1. CDR3 length: 14 residues. Germline CDR1 reads SEHNR; CDR2 reads FQNEAQ (reference sequence). V was pared by 5 bases and J by 3 bases, with 7 bases of the junction left unmatched. For the CDR3, the DNA is TGTGCCAGCAGCCGACAGGGCTTGGACTACGAGCAGTACTTC. It yields the protein CASSRQGLDYEQYF.

This clonotype was counted between two and nine times. The V gene is TRBV30, the J gene TRBJ2-1, with D unclear. The CDR3 runs to 15 residues. The germline V gene has CDR1 GTSNPN and CDR2 SVGIG (reference sequence). Trimming cost V 5 bases and J 9 bases, with 23 bases left between them. CDR3 bases: TGTGCCTGGGAACCGGTCGAGGTGGGTTTTGGTGAGCAGTTCTTC. This codes for CAWEPVEVGFGEQFF.